This TCR beta chain appears in the sequencing data of a study of early T cells in non-severe SARS-CoV-2 infection. TCRdb processed the 5' RACE reads anew with MiXCR; each CDR3 protein has one entry. The sample carries some 71,000 distinct CDR3 sequences, about 12% recorded once. The V and J ends lost 7 bases and 0 bases respectively, with 9 bases between them. Germline V gives CDR1 SQVTM, CDR2 ANQGSEA. This CDR3 comprises 12 residues. The sample comprised whole blood. The rearrangement uses TRBV29-1 and TRBJ2-5; maybe TRBD1 (6 bases). The source is an adult who was a healthcare worker with PCR-confirmed SARS-CoV-2 infection or an uninfected control (not recorded which). CDR3 protein: CSGTDHQETQYF. The CDR3 bases are TGCAGCGGGACAGACCACCAAGAGACCCAGTACTTC.